This T cell receptor (beta chain) came from a study of blood T cell repertoires in COVID-19. For the study at large: Acute-phase and convalescent COVID-19 samples originated in the United States, Italy and Spain. PBMCs, B-cell-depleted T cells, or T cells were the source of the cDNA or gDNA that made up the material.

How the authors handled the data: Reference gene primer amplification yielded estimated nucleated cell counts. The method was immunoSEQ multiplex PCR; TCRdb's version includes in-frame clones alone and lacks a portion of them. From that table come the V and J calls and clone size; the DNA was used to work out D and trimming. The data show under 300,000 clones, with around four fifths seen just once and 4% held by the top ten. The trim removed 5 bases at V and 6 bases at J, leaving 5 bases unmatched. The CDR3 has 14 amino acids. The germline gives CDR1 SNHLY, CDR2 FYNNEI. The clonotype originates from a woman in her 40s with active or convalescent COVID-19. Sequencing was performed on peripheral blood. The chain employs TRBV2 and TRBJ1-5; TRBD1 aligns across 9 bases. In DNA, the CDR3 is TGTGCCAGCAGTTCACAGGGGGCAAGTCAGCCCCAGCATTTT. Its protein is CASSSQGASQPQHF.